The 8 T cell receptor beta chains below were found in one sample sequenced in a study of blood T cell repertoires in COVID-19. TCRdb's copy holds only in-frame clones and misses some; the assay was immunoSEQ multiplex PCR. The table shows about 240,000 clones, with roughly 85% occurring only once. Sequences were obtained from peripheral blood. The receptor source for this set is a woman aged 18-29 years with acute or convalescent COVID-19.

A note on this clone: The sample contains more than one DNA sequence encoding this CDR3. V is TRBV5-1 and J is TRBJ2-7; D remains ambiguous. Trimming stripped 0 bases from V and 4 bases from J, with 5 bases between. The CDR3 spans 12 residues. The V gene's germline CDR1 is SGHRS and CDR2 YFSETQ. The CDR3 is CASSLDTYEQYF. For the CDR3, the DNA is TGCGCCAGCAGCTTGGATACTTACGAGCAGTACTTC.

This clone appeared a few times. This chain connects TRBV4-3 to TRBJ2-1; D uncertain. The V end was cut by 0 bases, the J end by 6 bases, with 12 bases between. The CDR3 sequence is 15 residues long. The germline CDR1 and CDR2 sequences are LGHNA and YSLEER. CDR3 sequence reads: CASSQDRVAFNEQFF. CDR3 coding DNA: TGCGCCAGCAGCCAAGATCGGGTAGCTTTCAATGAGCAGTTCTTC.

For the CDR3, the DNA is TGTGCCAGCAGCAATACCCCCGAGACTCGGGCTTTCTTT. Protein: CASSNTPETRAFF. This chain uses TRBV7-9 with TRBJ1-1; no clear D. The CDR3 totals 13 residues. CDR1 is SEHNR and CDR2 is FQNEAQ in the germline V gene (reference sequence). V was shortened by 5 bases and J by 11 bases, with 18 bases between the two germline ends.

The V call is TRBV6-5, the J call TRBJ1-1, with 7 bases identical to TRBD1. This CDR3 is built from 15 residues. The V gene's germline CDR1 is MNHEY and CDR2 SVGAGI. The V segment lost 0 bases and the J segment 5 bases; nucleotides outside the gene matches: 6. In DNA, the CDR3 is TGTGCCAGCAGTTACTCGACGACAGGGAGTACTGAAGCTTTCTTT. Amino acids: CASSYSTTGSTEAFF.

This clone was seen only once. The rearrangement uses TRBV4-1 and TRBJ2-1; possibly TRBD2 for D (5 bases). V shed 1 base and J shed 4 bases, with 14 bases lying between them. The CDR3 is 16 residues long. Germline values: CDR1 MGHRA, CDR2 YSYEKL. CDR3 DNA: TGCGCCAGCAGCCAAGGGACTGGGGAAAGATACAATGAGCAGTTCTTC. Translating gives CASSQGTGERYNEQFF.

The rearrangement joins TRBV5-1 to TRBJ2-1; perhaps TRBD1 as D (5 bases). The V gene lost 4 bases and the J gene lost 3 bases, with 11 bases spanning the gap. Looked up from germline, CDR1 is SGHRS and CDR2 is YFSETQ. The CDR3 has 14 residues. The CDR3 here is CASSGAGNYNEQFF. DNA for the CDR3: TGCGCCAGCAGCGGGGCAGGAAACTACAATGAGCAGTTCTTC.

The CDR3 sequence is CASSFGSSYNEQFF. CDR3 nucleotide sequence: TGTGCCAGCAGCTTCGGGAGCTCCTACAATGAGCAGTTCTTC. The chain links TRBV5-6 to TRBJ2-1, with a possible D match to TRBD2 (6 bases). V was trimmed by 2 bases and J by 0 bases, leaving 6 bases between them. Germline-derived CDR1 and CDR2 are SGHDT and YYEEEE. The CDR3 covers 14 residues.

V and J are TRBV30 and TRBJ1-5; the D gene is possibly TRBD1 (6 bases). The CDR3 loop spans 13 amino acids. Germline CDR1 GTSNPN, CDR2 SVGIG (reference sequence). V was trimmed by 3 bases and J by 6 bases, leaving 12 bases between them. This chain's CDR3 is CAWSYSGVQPQHF. CDR3 coding DNA: TGTGCCTGGAGCTACTCAGGGGTTCAGCCCCAGCATTTT.